Following are 22 T cell receptor beta chains from one sample sequenced in a study of breast tumors, draining lymph nodes, adjacent tissues. TCRdb passed the multiplex PCR reads through MiXCR, listing each CDR3 protein once. Of some 120,000 distinct CDR3 sequences detected, 21% appear once; the ten largest clones hold roughly 2.4%. Breast cancer patients provided tissue from their axillary draining lymph nodes. Sequenced sample: axillary lymph node tissue. The source of these receptors is a female donor with breast cancer. Some clones in this sample may be carry-over from other donors' samples.

There are many counts of this clonotype. V is TRBV6-5 and J is TRBJ1-2; maybe TRBD1 (6 bases). Trimming stripped 7 bases from V and 4 bases from J, with 22 bases between. From germline, CDR1 is MNHEY and CDR2 SVGAGI. The CDR3 runs to 16 residues. The CDR3 DNA follows: TGTGCCAGCATCTCCTCGGGAGCGGGGGCGGGCTATGGCTACACCTTC. It yields the protein CASISSGAGAGYGYTF.

For this clonotype: A much larger clone sits a single nucleotide away, making a read error possible. The chain combines TRBV19 with TRBJ2-7; D is possibly TRBD2 (6 bases). This CDR3 region has 13 residues. CDR1 is LNHDA, CDR2 SQIVND, per germline (reference sequence). V lost 4 bases to trimming and J lost 8 bases, with 15 bases between them. The DNA of the CDR3 is TGTGCCAGTAGTACGCGGGACCTCCACCAGCAGTACTTC. As protein: CASSTRDLHQQYF. Full variable domain (rest looked up from reference TRBV19 and TRBJ2-7): DGGITQSPKYLFRKEGQNVTLSCEQNLNHDAMYWYRQDPGQGLRLIYYSQIVNDFQKGDIAEGYSVSREKKESFPLTVTSAQKNPTAFYLCASSTRDLHQQYFGPGTRLTVT.

This clonotype was recorded many times. The rearrangement links TRBV4-1 to TRBJ2-7; D is unclear. The length of the CDR3 is 15 residues. Trimming removed 4 bases at V and 0 bases at J, with 13 bases between. Germline CDR1 MGHRA, CDR2 YSYEKL. CDR3 in amino acids: CASSPPGSHSYEQYF. CDR3 DNA: TGCGCCAGCAGCCCCCCGGGTTCTCACTCCTACGAGCAGTACTTC.

This clonotype was detected many times. The V and J genes are TRBV25-1 and TRBJ2-2, with no clear D. The CDR3 has 16 amino acids. The V gene's germline CDR1 is MGHDK and CDR2 SYGVNS. Trimming cost V 4 bases and J 0 bases, with 12 bases left between them. The CDR3 sequence: CASSGGMTTNTGELFF. In nucleotides, the CDR3 is TGTGCCAGCAGTGGTGGCATGACGACGAACACCGGGGAGCTGTTTTTT.

This clonotype was seen many times. V usage is TRBV7-8 and J usage is TRBJ1-3; D is unclear. The CDR3 is 12 amino acids. The V gene's germline CDR1 is SGHVS and CDR2 FQNEAQ. V lost 5 bases and J lost 2, with 4 bases in between. The CDR3 region is CASSNTGNTIYF. The CDR3 nucleotides are TGTGCCAGCAGCAATACTGGAAACACCATATATTTT.

The sample holds many counts of this clonotype. The rearrangement joins TRBV13 to TRBJ2-7, with 9 bases matching TRBD1. Per the germline V gene, CDR1 is PRHDT and CDR2 is FYEKMQ (reference sequence). V dropped 4 bases and J dropped 7; count of bases not matched to a gene: 5. This CDR3 spans 13 amino acids. CDR3 in amino acids: CASSSRTGEEQYF. As DNA, the CDR3 is TGTGCCAGCAGCTCCCGGACAGGGGAAGAGCAGTACTTC. The full variable domain, its missing parts supplied by reference TRBV13 and TRBJ2-7, is AAGVIQSPRHLIKEKRETATLKCYPIPRHDTVYWYQQGPGQDPQFLISFYEKMQSDKGSIPDRFSAQQFSDYHSELNMSSLELGDSALYFCASSSRTGEEQYFGPGTRLTVT.

This clonotype was recorded only once. In this CDR3 the conserved last residue, phenylalanine or tryptophan, is missing, so a read error is likely. The chain carries TRBV2 and TRBJ2-4, with D unclear. Germline values: CDR1 SNHLY, CDR2 FYNNEI. Trimming took 3 bases from V and 1 from J, leaving 4 bases between them. CDR3 length: 13 residues. CDR3 protein: CASSDRAKNIQYL. CDR3 in DNA: TGTGCCAGCAGTGACAGGGCCAAAAACATTCAGTACCTC.

As for this clonotype: Mismatch with germline at one junction end may stem from a read error. The rearrangement joins TRBV19 to TRBJ2-7, with TRBD1 identical over 8 bases. There are 18 residues in the CDR3. Germline V lookup: CDR1 LNHDA, CDR2 SQIVND (reference sequence). This chain's CDR3 is CASSRVGTPGTGDYEQHF. In DNA form, the CDR3 reads TGTGCCAGTAGTCGGGTGGGGACCCCCGGGACAGGAGACTACGAGCAGCACTTC.

This clonotype was observed many times. V is TRBV4-1 and J is TRBJ1-6; 7 bases agree with TRBD1. Germline CDR1 reads MGHRA; CDR2 reads YSYEKL. The V segment lost 3 bases and the J segment 6 bases; nucleotides outside the gene matches: 8. This CDR3 region has 16 residues. The CDR3 sequence: CASSQAPGQSNSPLHF. The CDR3 DNA follows: TGCGCCAGCAGCCAGGCTCCGGGACAGAGTAATTCACCCCTCCACTTT.

The sample holds many counts of this clonotype. The chain carries TRBV28 and TRBJ2-3; D might be TRBD1 or TRBD2, each matching 5 bases. Germline CDR1 MDHEN, CDR2 SYDVKM. V was cut by 8 bases and J by 2 bases, with 20 bases left in between. The CDR3 has 16 residues. The chain's CDR3 is CASPVCPGTYTDTQYF. Written as DNA, the CDR3 is TGTGCCAGCCCAGTCTGCCCCGGGACCTACACAGATACGCAGTATTTT. Complete variable domain (other parts from reference TRBV28 and TRBJ2-3): DVKVTQSSRYLVKRTGEKVFLECVQDMDHENMFWYRQDPGLGLRLIYFSYDVKMKEKGDIPEGYSVSREKKERFSLILESASTNQTSMYLCASPVCPGTYTDTQYFGPGTRLTVL.

Many counts were recorded for this clonotype. The chain couples TRBV30 to TRBJ1-3; D is unclear. Trimming stripped 1 base from V and 4 bases from J, with 14 bases between. Germline V gene lookup returns CDR1 GTSNPN and CDR2 SVGIG (reference sequence). This CDR3 has 15 residues. The DNA for the CDR3 is TGTGCCTGGAGTGCCCGCCGAAGTGGCGGAAACACCATATATTTT. Translation: CAWSARRSGGNTIYF.

This clonotype has at least ten counts. This chain uses TRBV12-5 with TRBJ2-7; the match to TRBD1 covers 10 bases. J was trimmed by 7 bases and V by 0 bases; bases with no gene match: 9. Germline CDR1 LGHNT, CDR2 FRNRAP. CDR3 length: 16 residues. The CDR3 protein is CASGLVLGQGVREQYF. As DNA, the CDR3 is TGTGCTAGTGGTTTGGTATTAGGACAGGGGGTTCGGGAGCAGTACTTC.

This clonotype came up many times. The chain links TRBV29-1 to TRBJ2-3; TRBD1 matches at 9 bases. The J segment lost 0 bases and the V segment lost 5 bases, leaving 3 bases of the junction unmatched. The CDR3 sequence is 14 residues long. CDR1 and CDR2 from the germline V gene are SQVTM and ANQGSEA. This CDR3 reads CSVLGTGSTDTQYF. The DNA for the CDR3 is TGCAGCGTTTTGGGGACAGGGAGCACAGATACGCAGTATTTT.

The sample holds many counts of this clonotype. V gene TRBV11-2 combines with J gene TRBJ2-3; TRBD2 matches at 11 bases. This CDR3 spans 15 amino acids. The V segment lost 4 bases and the J segment 5 bases; nucleotides outside the gene matches: 5. Germline loops: CDR1 SGHAT, CDR2 FQNNGV. The CDR3 here is CASSSTSGSVDTQYF. CDR3 nucleotides: TGTGCCAGCAGCTCAACTAGCGGGAGTGTAGATACGCAGTATTTT.

This clonotype has a count of ten or more. This sequence joins TRBV10-3 and TRBJ2-3; D is possibly TRBD2 (5 bases). Germline CDR1 is ENHRY and CDR2 is SYGVKD. The CDR3 has 13 residues. Trimming stripped 6 bases from V and 2 bases from J, with 9 bases between. CDR3 nucleotide sequence: TGTGCCATCAGGACTGACTACACAGATACGCAGTATTTT. It codes for CAIRTDYTDTQYF.

This clonotype has at least ten counts. The chain carries TRBV2 and TRBJ2-3, with 12 positions matching TRBD2. The CDR3 is 17 amino acids. Germline lookup yields CDR1 SNHLY and CDR2 FYNNEI. J lost 2 bases, V lost 2 bases, and 5 bases had no gene match. This CDR3 reads CASSEPRLAGDTDTQYF. In DNA form, the CDR3 reads TGTGCCAGCAGTGAACCCAGACTAGCGGGAGACACAGATACGCAGTATTTT.

This clonotype was recorded many times. The chain uses TRBV27 and TRBJ1-2; TRBD1 matches at 7 bases. V dropped 6 bases and J dropped 7; count of bases not matched to a gene: 8. The CDR3 covers 13 residues. Germline loops: CDR1 MNHEY, CDR2 SMNVEV (reference sequence). The CDR3 spells CASRHGTALGYTF. CDR3 DNA: TGTGCCAGCAGACACGGGACAGCCCTTGGCTACACCTTC.

There are many counts of this clonotype. V is TRBV20-1 and J is TRBJ2-7; 10 bases are shared with TRBD2. The V segment lost 5 bases and the J segment 3 bases; nucleotides outside the gene matches: 10. Germline CDR1 is DFQATT and CDR2 is SNEGSKA (reference sequence). This CDR3 comprises 15 residues. CDR3 region: CSAQDTSGTVYEQYF. CDR3 nucleotides: TGCAGTGCTCAAGATACTAGCGGGACCGTCTACGAGCAGTACTTC.

Worth noting for this clonotype: A much larger clonotype is one base distant, so this may be a read error. J is TRBJ1-2 and V is TRBV30; D is uncertain. This CDR3 is built from 12 residues. Germline CDR1 GTSNPN, CDR2 SVGIG (reference sequence). Deletions cut 8 bases from V and 0 bases from J, with 10 bases between. As DNA, the CDR3 is TGTGCCAGGGCCGACCCTAACTATGGCTACACCTTC. Its protein is CARADPNYGYTF.

Regarding this clonotype: Since a much larger clone is just one base distant, this may be a read error. This chain connects TRBV5-1 to TRBJ2-7, with D possibly TRBD2 on 6 matching bases. Germline lookup yields CDR1 SGHRS and CDR2 YFSETQ. V gave up 2 bases and J gave up 7 bases, with 16 bases separating them. This CDR3 has 14 residues. DNA for the CDR3: TGCGCCAGCAGCTTCGGTAGCTCGGGGGATGAGCAGTACTTC. It codes for CASSFGSSGDEQYF.

This clonotype was observed at least ten times. This chain connects TRBV20-1 to TRBJ2-7; the D gene is possibly TRBD1 (7 bases). This CDR3 is built from 15 residues. Germline V gene lookup returns CDR1 DFQATT and CDR2 SNEGSKA (reference sequence). The V gene lost 4 bases and the J gene lost 2 bases, with 18 bases spanning the gap. The CDR3 spells CSANELGGQTYEQYF. The CDR3 coding sequence is TGCAGTGCTAATGAATTGGGGGGACAGACCTACGAGCAGTACTTC.

With respect to this clonotype: This may stem from a read error, because a much larger clone lies one nucleotide away. The chain employs TRBV4-1 and TRBJ1-5; no definite D call. The J call could be wrong; TRBJ2-3 is a better fit for the DNA end. The CDR3 sequence is 15 residues long. From germline, CDR1 is MGHRA and CDR2 YSYEKL. Here the CDR3 reads CASSQGDGNNQPQYF. CDR3 coding DNA: TGCGCCAGCAGCCAAGGAGACGGAAACAATCAGCCCCAGTATTTT.